This passage covers 10 T cell receptor beta chains from one sample sequenced in a study of PD-1 blockade in classical Hodgkin lymphoma. The table came from immunoSEQ multiplex PCR; TCRdb's copy has only in-frame clones and leaves some out. The sample has about 47,000 clones, more than 75% seen once. Time point in this sample: cycle 4 day 1 (C4D1), after more than 5 weeks of nivolumab. With no exception, relapse followed autologous stem cell transplantation in all patients, and brentuximab vedotin exposure varied. The sample in question was peripheral blood mononuclear cells (PBMCs), obtained before the fourth cycle of nivolumab. Receptors originate from a human donor with classical Hodgkin lymphoma.

This chain uses TRBV6-5 with TRBJ2-5; 9 nucleotides agree with TRBD1. With V trimmed by 4 bases and J by 5 bases, 8 bases remained unmatched. Germline lookup yields CDR1 MNHEY and CDR2 SVGAGI. This CDR3 region has 15 residues. The DNA of the CDR3 is TGTGCCAGCAGTTCGGGACAGGGAGGGCTCGAGACCCAGTACTTC. As protein: CASSSGQGGLETQYF.

The chain links TRBV11-3 to TRBJ1-1; possible D gene TRBD1, 6 bases. The germline CDR1 and CDR2 sequences are SGHNT and YENEEA. V lost 4 bases to trimming and J lost 5 bases, with 14 bases between them. The CDR3 runs to 14 residues. CDR3: CASSSAGEGTEAFF. CDR3 in DNA: TGTGCCAGCAGCTCAGCAGGGGAGGGAACTGAAGCTTTCTTT.

This chain connects TRBV7-9 to TRBJ2-7, with a tentative D call TRBD2 (6 bases). The CDR3 has 14 residues. Trimming took off 5 bases at V and 0 bases at J, with 11 bases between the two ends. Germline CDR1 SEHNR, CDR2 FQNEAQ (reference sequence). Here the CDR3 DNA reads TGTGCCAGCAGCGCGGGACCGAGCTCCTACGAGCAGTACTTC. This translates into CASSAGPSSYEQYF.

This chain joins TRBV5-1 and TRBJ2-7; no clear D. The CDR3 contains 15 residues. The V and J ends lost 0 bases and 0 bases respectively, with 10 bases between them. Germline V gene sequence: CDR1 SGHRS, CDR2 YFSETQ. The CDR3 region is CASSLGLESSYEQYF. The CDR3, as DNA: TGCGCCAGCAGCTTGGGACTCGAGAGCTCCTACGAGCAGTACTTC.

There are a few counts of this clone. The chain combines TRBV27 with TRBJ2-7, with 7 bases lining up with TRBD1. Trimming took 6 bases from V and 0 from J; bases not matched to a gene: 8. The CDR3 covers 15 residues. Germline CDR1 is MNHEY and CDR2 is SMNVEV (reference sequence). For the CDR3, the DNA is TGTGCCAGCAGGAGACCGGGACAGCCCTCCTACGAGCAGTACTTC. Its protein is CASRRPGQPSYEQYF.

The chain recombines TRBV7-6 with TRBJ2-3; D is unclear. Germline values: CDR1 SGHVS, CDR2 FNYEAQ. Trimming stripped 8 bases from V and 4 bases from J, with 7 bases between. There are 11 residues in the CDR3. DNA for the CDR3: TGTGCCAGCGGCAAACCAGATACGCAGTATTTT. Translated: CASGKPDTQYF.

This sequence joins TRBV6-1 and TRBJ1-5; the D is unclear. V lost 6 bases and J 0 bases, leaving 6 bases between the germline ends. The CDR3 covers 13 residues. Per germline, CDR1 MNHNS and CDR2 SASEGT. As DNA, the CDR3 is TGTGCCAGCAGCTCTGATAGCAATCAGCCCCAGCATTTT. Protein product: CASSSDSNQPQHF.

The gene calls are TRBV12-5 and TRBJ2-1; 11 positions agree with TRBD1. Germline V gene data show CDR1 as LGHNT and CDR2 as FRNRAP. V dropped 4 bases and J dropped 8; count of bases not matched to a gene: 7. CDR3 length equals 15 residues. The CDR3 sequence is CASGSAGTGGYEQFF. Written as DNA, the CDR3 is TGTGCTAGTGGTTCCGCCGGGACAGGGGGTTATGAGCAGTTCTTC.

The chain employs TRBV5-4 and TRBJ1-2; D unclear. V was trimmed by 0 bases and J by 3 bases, leaving 9 bases between them. CDR1 is SGHNT, CDR2 YYREEE, per germline (reference sequence). The CDR3 has 14 amino acids. The DNA of the CDR3 is TGTGCCAGCAGCTTGGCCACGGGTCACTATGGCTACACCTTC. Residues: CASSLATGHYGYTF.

The V call is TRBV11-2, the J call TRBJ2-2; 9 nucleotides match TRBD2. This CDR3 is built from 15 residues. Per the germline V gene, CDR1 is SGHAT and CDR2 is FQNNGV. Trimming at V came to 6 bases and at J to 4 bases, leaving 6 bases not matched to a gene. CDR3 nucleotides: TGTGCCAGCAGTCAGCTTAGCGGGAGCACCGGGGAGCTGTTTTTT. Its translation: CASSQLSGSTGELFF.